These T cell receptor beta chains were read from a single sample in a study of PD-1 blockade in classical Hodgkin lymphoma. Only in-frame clones appear in the TCRdb table, and some are missing; sequencing was by immunoSEQ multiplex PCR. The sample contains 31,000 or so clones, about 81% of which appear only once. Specimen: peripheral blood mononuclear cells (PBMCs), collected before the fourth cycle of nivolumab. These receptors originate from a human donor with classical Hodgkin lymphoma. Both conserved end residues are part of each CDR3. D genes are given only for firm matches. A clone size is listed for some rows: how often the clone was seen (once, few, many), or a class if it is expanded.

clone size: NA
J gene: TRBJ2-6
D gene: NA
V gene: TRBV7-6
CDR3 protein: CASSPEVRGTHSGANVLTF
CDR3 DNA: TGTGCCAGCAGCCCAGAAGTACGAGGAACCCACTCTGGGGCCAACGTCCTGACTTTC

clone size: NA
J gene: TRBJ1-1
D gene: NA
V gene: TRBV19
CDR3 protein: CASSIDRNTEAFF
CDR3 DNA: TGTGCCAGTAGTATAGACAGGAACACTGAAGCTTTCTTT

clone size: NA
J gene: TRBJ1-4
D gene: TRBD1
V gene: TRBV19
CDR3 protein: CASSGYRGSTEKLFF
CDR3 DNA: TGTGCCAGTAGTGGCTACAGGGGGTCTACAGAAAAACTGTTTTTT

clone size: NA
J gene: TRBJ1-1
D gene: NA
V gene: TRBV11-2
CDR3 protein: CASSLRSVPEIEAFF
CDR3 DNA: TGTGCCAGCAGCTTAAGGAGCGTACCTGAGATTGAAGCTTTCTTT

clone size: NA
J gene: TRBJ2-3
D gene: NA
V gene: TRBV6-6
CDR3 protein: CASSSMTDTQYF
CDR3 DNA: TGTGCCAGCAGTTCCATGACAGATACGCAGTATTTT

clone size: NA
J gene: TRBJ2-7
D gene: NA
V gene: TRBV5-4
CDR3 protein: CASSWTSGAHGEQYF
CDR3 DNA: TGTGCCAGCAGCTGGACGTCCGGGGCCCACGGGGAGCAGTACTTC

clone size: NA
J gene: TRBJ2-1
D gene: TRBD2
V gene: TRBV9
CDR3 protein: CASSVDAGGGNEQFF
CDR3 DNA: TGTGCCAGCAGCGTAGATGCGGGAGGCGGCAATGAGCAGTTCTTC

clone size: once
J gene: TRBJ1-5
D gene: NA
V gene: TRBV28
CDR3 protein: CASSFGQYPNQPQHF
CDR3 DNA: TGTGCCAGCAGTTTTGGACAGTACCCCAATCAGCCCCAGCATTTT

clone size: once
J gene: TRBJ2-7
D gene: NA
V gene: TRBV4-3
CDR3 protein: CASSRTLGGGSLTYEQYF
CDR3 DNA: TGCGCCAGCAGCCGTACATTGGGGGGCGGGAGCCTAACCTACGAGCAGTACTTC

clone size: NA
J gene: TRBJ1-2
D gene: NA
V gene: TRBV5-4
CDR3 protein: CASSLGQGNNYGYTF
CDR3 DNA: TGTGCCAGCAGCTTGGGCCAGGGAAACAACTATGGCTACACCTTC

clone size: NA
J gene: TRBJ2-7
D gene: NA
V gene: TRBV28
CDR3 protein: CASSRDGHYEQYF
CDR3 DNA: TGTGCCAGCAGCCGGGACGGGCACTACGAGCAGTACTTC

clone size: NA
J gene: TRBJ1-2
D gene: TRBD1
V gene: TRBV4-2
CDR3 protein: CASSLPGQGADVYGYTF
CDR3 DNA: TGTGCCAGCAGCTTGCCGGGACAGGGGGCGGACGTCTATGGCTACACCTTC

clone size: NA
J gene: TRBJ1-5
D gene: TRBD1
V gene: TRBV19
CDR3 protein: CASSSTGGTRQPQHF
CDR3 DNA: TGTGCCAGTAGTTCGACAGGGGGAACACGTCAGCCCCAGCATTTT

clone size: NA
J gene: TRBJ1-1
D gene: TRBD1
V gene: TRBV28
CDR3 protein: CASTPRDRGGTEAFF
CDR3 DNA: TGTGCCAGCACCCCCCGAGACAGGGGTGGCACTGAAGCTTTCTTT

clone size: once
J gene: TRBJ1-2
D gene: NA
V gene: TRBV9
CDR3 protein: CASSVATGAHYGYTF
CDR3 DNA: TGTGCCAGCAGCGTAGCTACCGGGGCCCATTATGGCTACACCTTC

clone size: once
J gene: TRBJ1-2
D gene: NA
V gene: TRBV19
CDR3 protein: CASSRTVTRMGYTF
CDR3 DNA: TGTGCCAGTAGTCGGACGGTTACAAGAATGGGCTACACCTTC

clone size: NA
J gene: TRBJ2-1
D gene: TRBD1
V gene: TRBV2
CDR3 protein: CASSERGRGLHNEQFF
CDR3 DNA: TGTGCCAGCAGTGAACGGGGCAGGGGGCTGCACAATGAGCAGTTCTTC

clone size: NA
J gene: TRBJ2-7
D gene: NA
V gene: TRBV5-1
CDR3 protein: CASSLETGPYEQYF
CDR3 DNA: TGCGCCAGCAGCTTGGAAACAGGGCCCTACGAGCAGTACTTC

clone size: NA
J gene: TRBJ2-2
D gene: TRBD1
V gene: TRBV5-1
CDR3 protein: CASSLGTAGELFF
CDR3 DNA: TGCGCCAGCAGCCTTGGGACAGCCGGGGAGCTGTTTTTT

clone size: once
J gene: TRBJ2-2
D gene: TRBD1
V gene: TRBV4-1
CDR3 protein: CASSQDWLGQGAGELFF
CDR3 DNA: TGCGCCAGCAGCCAAGATTGGCTGGGGCAGGGGGCCGGGGAGCTGTTTTTT

clone size: NA
J gene: TRBJ2-2
D gene: NA
V gene: TRBV6-1
CDR3 protein: CASTPRATGELFF
CDR3 DNA: TGTGCCAGCACCCCCAGGGCAACCGGGGAGCTGTTTTTT

clone size: NA
J gene: TRBJ1-4
D gene: NA
V gene: TRBV5-5
CDR3 protein: CASSLGQATNEKLFF
CDR3 DNA: TGTGCCAGCAGCTTGGGACAGGCCACTAATGAAAAACTGTTTTTT

clone size: NA
J gene: TRBJ1-2
D gene: TRBD1
V gene: TRBV6-6
CDR3 protein: CASSYNGQGPYGYTF
CDR3 DNA: TGTGCCAGCAGTTACAACGGACAGGGGCCCTATGGCTACACCTTC

clone size: NA
J gene: TRBJ2-5
D gene: TRBD1
V gene: TRBV7-9
CDR3 protein: CASSFFLGTGGKETQYF
CDR3 DNA: TGTGCCAGCAGCTTCTTCCTGGGGACAGGGGGTAAGGAGACCCAGTACTTC

clone size: NA
J gene: TRBJ2-1
D gene: NA
V gene: TRBV6-5
CDR3 protein: CASSLGVDNEQFF
CDR3 DNA: TGTGCCAGCAGTTTGGGAGTTGACAATGAGCAGTTCTTC

clone size: NA
J gene: TRBJ2-5
D gene: NA
V gene: TRBV5-1
CDR3 protein: CASSLEPSETQYF
CDR3 DNA: TGCGCCAGCAGCTTGGAACCATCAGAGACCCAGTACTTC

clone size: once
J gene: TRBJ2-1
D gene: TRBD2
V gene: TRBV5-8
CDR3 protein: CARPAGLADNEQFF
CDR3 DNA: TGTGCCAGACCTGCGGGACTAGCGGACAATGAGCAGTTCTTC

clone size: NA
J gene: TRBJ2-4
D gene: NA
V gene: TRBV5-1
CDR3 protein: CASSPEGNIQYF
CDR3 DNA: TGCGCCAGCAGCCCGGAGGGAAACATTCAGTACTTC

clone size: NA
J gene: TRBJ1-2
D gene: TRBD1
V gene: TRBV5-4
CDR3 protein: CASSLAQGAMYGYTF
CDR3 DNA: TGTGCCAGCAGCTTGGCGCAGGGGGCAATGTATGGCTACACCTTC

clone size: NA
J gene: TRBJ1-2
D gene: TRBD1
V gene: TRBV6-1
CDR3 protein: CASRTRQGDYGYTF
CDR3 DNA: TGTGCCAGCAGGACTAGACAGGGTGACTATGGCTACACCTTC

clone size: NA
J gene: TRBJ1-1
D gene: NA
V gene: TRBV5-1
CDR3 protein: CASSFRTRSAEAFF
CDR3 DNA: TGCGCCAGCAGCTTCAGGACCCGATCAGCTGAAGCTTTCTTT

clone size: NA
J gene: TRBJ2-3
D gene: NA
V gene: TRBV4-3
CDR3 protein: CASSIRAHRDTQYF
CDR3 DNA: TGCGCCAGCAGCATCCGGGCCCACCGGGATACGCAGTATTTT

clone size: NA
J gene: TRBJ1-1
D gene: TRBD1
V gene: TRBV2
CDR3 protein: CASRDRGQTNTEAFF
CDR3 DNA: TGTGCCAGCAGAGATAGGGGACAGACGAACACTGAAGCTTTCTTT

clone size: NA
J gene: TRBJ1-4
D gene: NA
V gene: TRBV15
CDR3 protein: CATSRDLMGGYNEKLFF
CDR3 DNA: TGTGCCACCAGCAGAGATTTGATGGGGGGTTATAATGAAAAACTGTTTTTT

clone size: NA
J gene: TRBJ2-2
D gene: TRBD1
V gene: TRBV29-1
CDR3 protein: CSVTLRGPTGELFF
CDR3 DNA: TGCAGCGTTACACTCAGGGGGCCGACCGGGGAGCTGTTTTTT

clone size: NA
J gene: TRBJ2-7
D gene: TRBD1
V gene: TRBV29-1
CDR3 protein: CSVADRGSSYEQYF
CDR3 DNA: TGCAGCGTGGCTGACAGGGGTAGCTCCTACGAGCAGTACTTC

clone size: NA
J gene: TRBJ1-1
D gene: NA
V gene: TRBV19
CDR3 protein: CASSSKLAQNTEAFF
CDR3 DNA: TGTGCCAGTAGTTCTAAACTGGCTCAGAACACTGAAGCTTTCTTT

clone size: NA
J gene: TRBJ1-3
D gene: NA
V gene: TRBV4-1
CDR3 protein: CASSQTGISGNTIYF
CDR3 DNA: TGCGCCAGCAGCCAAACAGGGATCTCTGGAAACACCATATATTTT

clone size: NA
J gene: TRBJ2-5
D gene: NA
V gene: TRBV11-1
CDR3 protein: CASSFASEQGAQYF
CDR3 DNA: TGTGCCAGCAGCTTTGCTAGCGAACAAGGGGCCCAGTACTTC

clone size: few
J gene: TRBJ1-1
D gene: TRBD1
V gene: TRBV28
CDR3 protein: CASSPPRTGRTEAFF
CDR3 DNA: TGTGCCAGCAGTCCGCCGAGGACAGGTCGAACTGAAGCTTTCTTT

clone size: few
J gene: TRBJ1-2
D gene: TRBD1
V gene: TRBV5-4
CDR3 protein: CASSLQGAGNYGYTF
CDR3 DNA: TGTGCCAGCAGCTTACAGGGGGCAGGGAACTATGGCTACACCTTC

clone size: few
J gene: TRBJ2-1
D gene: NA
V gene: TRBV18
CDR3 protein: CASSPSSLRVNEQFF
CDR3 DNA: TGTGCCAGCTCACCATCAAGTCTACGGGTCAATGAGCAGTTCTTC

clone size: few
J gene: TRBJ2-7
D gene: TRBD2
V gene: TRBV10-3
CDR3 protein: CASGLAGVLSYEQYF
CDR3 DNA: TGTGCCTCCGGACTAGCGGGAGTTTTATCCTACGAGCAGTACTTC

clone size: NA
J gene: TRBJ1-2
D gene: NA
V gene: TRBV18
CDR3 protein: CASSPAGSNYGYTF
CDR3 DNA: TGTGCCAGCTCACCAGCAGGGTCTAACTATGGCTACACCTTC

clone size: once
J gene: TRBJ2-1
D gene: TRBD2
V gene: TRBV11-2
CDR3 protein: CASRKIAGNYNEQFF
CDR3 DNA: TGTGCCAGCAGAAAAATAGCGGGTAACTACAATGAGCAGTTCTTC

clone size: NA
J gene: TRBJ1-2
D gene: TRBD1
V gene: TRBV2
CDR3 protein: CASWRTGGVYGYTF
CDR3 DNA: TGTGCCAGCTGGAGGACAGGGGGCGTCTATGGCTACACCTTC

clone size: once
J gene: TRBJ2-1
D gene: NA
V gene: TRBV11-3
CDR3 protein: CASSLKNEQFF
CDR3 DNA: TGTGCCAGCAGCTTGAAGAATGAGCAGTTCTTC

clone size: NA
J gene: TRBJ2-1
D gene: NA
V gene: TRBV18
CDR3 protein: CASSRPAGIYNEQFF
CDR3 DNA: TGTGCCAGCTCCCGGCCCGCGGGAATCTACAATGAGCAGTTCTTC

clone size: NA
J gene: TRBJ2-3
D gene: NA
V gene: TRBV5-1
CDR3 protein: CASSLRGSDSADTQYF
CDR3 DNA: TGCGCCAGCAGCTTGAGGGGGTCTGACAGCGCAGATACGCAGTATTTT

clone size: NA
J gene: TRBJ1-6
D gene: NA
V gene: TRBV7-9
CDR3 protein: CASRLLANNSPLHF
CDR3 DNA: TGTGCCAGCAGACTCCTGGCAAATAATTCACCCCTCCACTTT

clone size: NA
J gene: TRBJ1-4
D gene: TRBD1
V gene: TRBV4-2
CDR3 protein: CASSKGVGQGYEKLFF
CDR3 DNA: TGTGCCAGCAGCAAGGGGGTGGGACAGGGTTATGAAAAACTGTTTTTT

clone size: NA
J gene: TRBJ1-1
D gene: TRBD1
V gene: TRBV10-3
CDR3 protein: CATQPGGWAEAFF
CDR3 DNA: TGTGCCACCCAACCAGGGGGCTGGGCTGAAGCTTTCTTT

clone size: NA
J gene: TRBJ1-2
D gene: NA
V gene: TRBV2
CDR3 protein: CASSDFGGYTF
CDR3 DNA: TGTGCCAGCAGTGATTTTGGAGGCTACACCTTC

clone size: NA
J gene: TRBJ2-1
D gene: TRBD2
V gene: TRBV5-8
CDR3 protein: CASSLVSGGGNEQFF
CDR3 DNA: TGTGCCAGCAGCTTGGTTTCGGGAGGCGGGAATGAGCAGTTCTTC